The 25 T cell receptor beta chains below all came from one sample that was sequenced in a study of control samples from healthy donors and cancer patients. TCRdb's table, derived via immunoSEQ multiplex PCR, lists solely in-frame clones and lacks some. The repertoire consists of about 130,000 clones, with over 75% occurring once and the leading ten covering 2% to 3%. The sample was blood. The receptor source for this set is a young man in good health.

The CDR3 loop is CASWGLADNEQFF. The CDR3 region has the DNA TGTGCCAGCTGGGGACTAGCGGACAATGAGCAGTTCTTC. V gene TRBV12-3 or TRBV12-4 combines with J gene TRBJ2-1; TRBD2 matches 11 bases. The V and J ends lost 8 bases and 5 bases, in that order; junction bases with no gene match: 2. The CDR3 is 13 residues long.

The J gene is TRBJ2-3, the V gene TRBV19; TRBD2 matches at 13 bases. Losses at the gene ends were 7 bases for V and 2 bases for J; bases not matched to a gene: 9. CDR3 length: 17 amino acids. Germline V gene lookup returns CDR1 LNHDA and CDR2 SQIVND (reference sequence). The CDR3, as DNA: TGTGCCAGTACCCCGGGACTAGCGGGACTCCCCACAGATACGCAGTATTTT. Translated, it gives CASTPGLAGLPTDTQYF. Looking up the rest from reference TRBV19 and TRBJ2-3 gives the full variable domain: DGGITQSPKYLFRKEGQNVTLSCEQNLNHDAMYWYRQDPGQGLRLIYYSQIVNDFQKGDIAEGYSVSREKKESFPLTVTSAQKNPTAFYLCASTPGLAGLPTDTQYFGPGTRLTVL.

The gene calls are TRBV6-5 and TRBJ2-3; 9 positions agree with TRBD2. With 4 bases clipped from V and 6 bases from J, the junction kept 8 bases outside the gene matches. The CDR3 loop spans 15 amino acids. Germline CDR1 is MNHEY and CDR2 is SVGAGI. CDR3 DNA: TGTGCCAGCAGTTTTAGCGGGAGTACTCGGGATACGCAGTATTTT. Protein sequence: CASSFSGSTRDTQYF.

This clone was detected only a few times. The V call is TRBV4-1, the J call TRBJ2-1; D perhaps matches TRBD2 (5 bases). Germline CDR1 reads MGHRA; CDR2 reads YSYEKL. This CDR3 is built from 15 residues. Trimming pared 1 base from V and 0 bases from J, leaving 7 bases between. CDR3 DNA: TGCGCCAGCAGCCAAGGGGAGAGCTCCTACAATGAGCAGTTCTTC. It yields the protein CASSQGESSYNEQFF.

The rearrangement links TRBV28 to TRBJ1-1; D is undetermined. Trimming shortened V by 2 bases and J by 4 bases, and 8 bases separated the two germline ends. Germline-derived CDR1 and CDR2 are MDHEN and SYDVKM. The length of the CDR3 is 13 residues. The CDR3 spells CASSLAVFTEAFF. The CDR3 region has the DNA TGTGCCAGCAGTTTAGCGGTATTCACTGAAGCTTTCTTT.

The chain is built from TRBV2 and TRBJ2-2; a weak D match, TRBD1 (5 bases). Germline-derived CDR1 and CDR2 are SNHLY and FYNNEI. Trimming cost V 5 bases and J 5 bases, with 9 bases left between them. The CDR3 runs to 13 residues. The CDR3 nucleotides are TGTGCCAGCAGTCCCCAGGGAACCGGGGAGCTGTTTTTT. Translated, it gives CASSPQGTGELFF.

The V and J genes are TRBV12-2 and TRBJ2-7; the table names TRBD2, a call not compared with the DNA. TRBV12-2 is tagged as a pseudogene. The CDR3 runs to 14 residues. The CDR3 protein is CASRLEDGGSEQYV. The CDR3 DNA reads TGTGCAAGTCGCTTAGAGGACGGGGGTTCGGAGCAGTACGTC.

The gene calls are TRBV3-1 (or the pseudogene TRBV3-2) and TRBJ2-2, with D unclear. CDR3 length: 11 residues. Germline-derived CDR1 and CDR2 are LGHDT and YNNKEL (reference sequence). V was trimmed by 7 bases and J by 3 bases, leaving 3 bases between them. CDR3: CASTHTGELFF. The CDR3 bases are TGTGCCAGCACCCACACCGGGGAGCTGTTTTTT.

The J gene is TRBJ2-2, the V gene TRBV11-2; TRBD1 might be the D (7 bases). The germline CDR1 and CDR2 sequences are SGHAT and FQNNGV. The length of the CDR3 is 18 residues. V dropped 1 base and J dropped 6 bases, with 21 bases sitting between them. This CDR3 is CASSLGGGRGGIAGELFF. The CDR3 DNA sequence: TGTGCCAGCAGCTTAGGAGGGGGCAGGGGAGGAATTGCCGGGGAGCTGTTTTTT.

The chain couples TRBV30 to TRBJ2-7; TRBD2 matches at 7 bases. CDR3 size: 13 residues. Germline CDR1 and CDR2: GTSNPN and SVGIG (reference sequence). The ends lost 0 bases at V and 7 bases at J; junction bases unmatched: 6. CDR3 region: CAWSVRDYGEQYF. CDR3 nucleotides: TGTGCCTGGAGTGTACGGGACTACGGGGAGCAGTACTTC.

The chain has TRBV4-1 and TRBJ2-7; D gene ambiguous. The CDR3 totals 17 residues. The germline V and J ends were trimmed by 0 bases and 0 bases, with 15 bases remaining between them. Per the germline V gene, CDR1 is MGHRA and CDR2 is YSYEKL. The CDR3 region is CASSQETVGIISYEQYF. The DNA of the CDR3 is TGCGCCAGCAGCCAAGAAACGGTTGGAATCATCTCCTACGAGCAGTACTTC.

This clone was detected only a few times. The CDR3 bases are TGTGCCAGCAGTTACTACGGGGTGTCCACCGGGGAGCTGTTTTTT. This encodes CASSYYGVSTGELFF. This rearrangement joins TRBV6-5 to TRBJ2-2, with D possibly matching TRBD2 (5 bases). V was trimmed by 1 base and J by 4 bases, leaving 10 bases between them. There are 15 residues in the CDR3. CDR1 and CDR2 (germline): MNHEY, SVGAGI.

The chain recombines TRBV6-5 with TRBJ1-5; tentative D call: TRBD1 (6 bases). Germline loops: CDR1 MNHEY, CDR2 SVGAGI. The CDR3 extends over 15 amino acids. V lost 8 bases to trimming and J lost 4 bases, with 18 bases between them. This CDR3 reads CASGSLGGTNQPQHF. The CDR3 nucleotides are TGTGCCAGCGGAAGCCTAGGGGGGACGAATCAGCCCCAGCATTTT.

V gene TRBV19 combines with J gene TRBJ2-3; the D call may be TRBD1 or TRBD2 (5 bases each). The CDR3 runs 13 residues. The germline V and J ends were trimmed by 5 bases and 6 bases, with 12 bases remaining between them. Germline V gene lookup returns CDR1 LNHDA and CDR2 SQIVND (reference sequence). The CDR3 here is CASSSQGADTQYF. CDR3 coding DNA: TGTGCCAGTAGTTCGCAGGGAGCGGATACGCAGTATTTT.

This clone has a single count. The V gene is TRBV18, the J gene TRBJ1-6, with unresolved D. With 3 bases removed from V and 8 bases from J, the gap between germline ends came to 17 bases. CDR1 is KGHSH, CDR2 LQKENI, per germline. This CDR3 is 16 amino acids long. The CDR3 DNA follows: TGTGCCAGCTCACCGCAGACGGGAATTTCGGATTCACCCCTCCACTTT. It is translated as CASSPQTGISDSPLHF.

V usage is TRBV28 and J usage is TRBJ2-7, with 7 bases matching TRBD2. Losses at the gene ends were 4 bases for V and 5 bases for J; bases not matched to a gene: 11. The CDR3 consists of 15 residues. Per germline, CDR1 MDHEN and CDR2 SYDVKM. DNA for the CDR3: TGTGCCAGCAGTTCTCCGACTAGCATTCTCCACGAGCAGTACTTC. It specifies CASSSPTSILHEQYF.

V is TRBV24-1 and J is TRBJ1-2; D not certain. V was trimmed by 3 bases and J by 4 bases, leaving 11 bases between them. Germline V gene sequence: CDR1 KGHDR, CDR2 SFDVKD. The CDR3 totals 14 residues. CDR3 in amino acids: CATSDPDKSYGYTF. As DNA, the CDR3 is TGTGCCACCAGTGATCCAGACAAGAGCTATGGCTACACCTTC.

The chain has TRBV27 and TRBJ2-2; 7 nucleotides match TRBD2. This CDR3 spans 14 amino acids. CDR1 is MNHEY and CDR2 is SMNVEV in the germline V gene (reference sequence). V shed 3 bases, J shed 7 bases, and the junction held 5 bases outside the gene matches. Written as DNA, the CDR3 is TGTGCCAGCAGTTTGTGGGGAGGGGACGGGGAGCTGTTTTTT. It encodes CASSLWGGDGELFF.

The rearrangement joins TRBV5-4 to TRBJ1-2; the D is unclear. This CDR3 has 13 residues. V shed 0 bases and J shed 3 bases, with 6 bases lying between them. Germline CDR1 is SGHNT and CDR2 is YYREEE (reference sequence). The CDR3 loop is CASSLAEDYGYTF. For the CDR3, the DNA is TGTGCCAGCAGCTTGGCGGAGGACTATGGCTACACCTTC.

J is TRBJ2-7 and V is TRBV6-5; TRBD1 matches 7 bases. The V gene end was trimmed by 8 bases and the J gene end by 3 bases; junction bases not matched to a gene: 10. This CDR3 spans 14 amino acids. The V gene's germline CDR1 is MNHEY and CDR2 SVGAGI. The CDR3 bases are TGTGCCAGCGGGGCGGACAGGTTAGGCTACGAGCAGTACTTC. Its translation: CASGADRLGYEQYF.

CDR3 in amino acids: CASSDSSANTGELFF. CDR3 DNA sequence: TGTGCCAGCAGCGACAGCAGCGCGAACACCGGGGAGCTGTTTTTT. J is TRBJ2-2 and V is TRBV9, with D uncertain. Trimming removed 3 bases from V and 0 bases from J, with 9 bases in between. The germline CDR1 and CDR2 sequences are SGDLS and YYNGEE. The CDR3 extends over 15 amino acids.

The J gene is TRBJ2-1, the V gene TRBV20-1, with 10 bases matching TRBD2. Germline trimming cut 3 bases from V and 8 bases from J; bases unmatched to any gene: 7. Germline lookup yields CDR1 DFQATT and CDR2 SNEGSKA (reference sequence). The CDR3 has 14 residues. The CDR3 DNA reads as TGCAGTGCTAGTGAGCGGGAGGGCCTCCATGAGCAGTTCTTC. Translated, it gives CSASEREGLHEQFF.

This clone was counted a few times. V usage is TRBV9 and J usage is TRBJ2-3; tentatively, D is TRBD2 (7 bases). Trimming removed 10 bases from V and 2 bases from J, with 17 bases in between. CDR3 length equals 14 residues. Germline V gene data show CDR1 as SGDLS and CDR2 as YYNGEE. The chain's CDR3 is CASARGGATDTQYF. CDR3 sequence (DNA): TGTGCCTCCGCCCGAGGGGGGGCCACAGATACGCAGTATTTT.

J is TRBJ1-2 and V is TRBV7-9, with unresolved D. Germline CDR1 and CDR2: SEHNR and FQNEAQ (reference sequence). The CDR3 has 14 amino acids. Trimming took 1 base from V and 3 from J, leaving 9 bases between them. The CDR3 nucleotides are TGTGCCAGCAGCTTAGAGGATAGCTACTATGGCTACACCTTC. It codes for CASSLEDSYYGYTF.

The V and J genes are TRBV7-3 and TRBJ2-2; 8 bases line up with TRBD1. The junction had 5 bases not matched to a gene; V was cut back by 8 bases and J by 3 bases. The CDR3 runs to 14 residues. CDR1 is SGHTA, CDR2 FQGTGA, per germline. The CDR3 DNA is TGTGCCAGCCGGGCAGGGGGCGACACCGGGGAGCTGTTTTTT. As protein: CASRAGGDTGELFF.